The entry below describes one T cell receptor beta chain. Its binding antigen is unknown. No base quality values were provided; no much bigger clone lies one nucleotide off. The cohort comprised about 30 patients with locally advanced or metastatic urothelial carcinoma treated at Memorial Sloan Kettering on a trial protocol. Peripheral blood mononuclear cells were collected from each patient pretreatment and during treatment, giving between 1 and 8 total time points per patient. The Qiagen DNeasy Blood extraction kit was used to purify genomic DNA from total PBMCs and from tumor samples. PBMCs were collected pretreatment and during treatment, and were isolated and stored as previously described. Synthetic TCR analog templates were spiked into each PCR so that absolute template abundance could be estimated from read counts. Using the immunoSEQ assay, TCRbeta CDR3 regions were amplified from genomic DNA with bias-controlled V and J gene primers. Sequencing of rearranged TCRbeta segments was performed at approximately 20X coverage. As for how the authors treated the data: Clustering was used to correct sequencing errors, and CDR3s were annotated against IMGT to assign V, D and J genes. Downstream analyses used only productive TCRbeta rearrangements, leaving out any out-of-frame or stop-codon sequences. Clonality was calculated as one minus the Shannon entropy normalized by the log of the number of unique productive sequences. Clones differing between time points or between blood and tumor were identified by Fisher's exact test with Benjamini-Hochberg correction at adjusted p below 0.01. TCRdb mirrors the immuneACCESS table, restricted to in-frame sequences. Some clones are absent from its copies; in checked studies, under half trace to an unresolved V gene, and the reason for the others is unknown. V and J calls and clone size come straight from that table; D and trimming were deduced from the DNA. This sample is represented by over 45,000 clones; about 86% of them were singletons. The ten largest make up roughly 2.9% of the sample.

The record originates from a study of PD-L1 blockade in urothelial cancer (dated by TCRdb to the late 2010s). Background for the entire study: All patients started therapy around 2014 and received atezolizumab 1,200 mg intravenously every 3 weeks. About 90% of the roughly 30 patients were identified as males with urothelial cancer of bladder origin, and a prior smoking history was reported by 18 of 29 patients. Patients had an ECOG performance status of 0 or 1 and had received between 0 and 3 prior chemotherapy regimens. Blood samples were analyzed 3 weeks after the start of treatment (second dose) and 6 weeks after the start of treatment. Blood samples gave a median of around 140,000 T cells and approximately 80,000 unique TCRs, with a median clonality of approximately 0.08. An exploratory multi-omic analysis was conducted of the somatic, immune and clinical correlates of response to PD-L1 blockade with atezolizumab in urothelial cancer. Pretreatment tumor samples and matched peripheral blood, collected serially before and after atezolizumab treatment, underwent TCR sequencing. Durable clinical benefit meant progression-free survival longer than 6 months, and TCR features were also tested against progression-free and overall survival. Whole exome sequencing and RNA sequencing of pretreatment tumors were performed alongside TCR sequencing in the same patients. Durable clinical benefit was achieved by nine patients and was not achieved by 20 patients. Pretreatment blood TCR-seq was available for twenty-nine patients, at least one posttreatment blood collection was obtained for 25 or so patients, and tumor TCR-seq was available for 25 or so patients.

General conclusions and limits of the study: Patients with durable benefit showed greater expansion of tumor-associated TCR clones in peripheral blood 3 weeks after starting treatment (n of about 20, p = 0.022). Improved progression-free and overall survival was associated with having pretreatment peripheral blood TCR clonality below the median. Because the sample size was small (n ≈ 28) and many of the analyses were exploratory, the results are meant to be hypothesis-generating.

According to the germline V gene, CDR1 reads MNHEY and CDR2 reads SVGAGI. Trimming removed 2 bases from V and 3 bases from J; the gene matches leave 2 bases unexplained. There are 15 amino acids in the CDR3, from cysteine to phenylalanine inclusive. Just the 45-base CDR3 DNA is kept, in frame starting at base 1. The chain links TRBV6-5 with TRBJ1-4, with 8 junctional bases fitting TRBD1. Specimen: PBMCs, collected around atezolizumab (anti-PD-L1) treatment. The TCR was taken from a man in his fifties or sixties with urothelial cancer. The CDR3 amino acid sequence is: CASSYTTGANEKLFF. The nucleotide sequence reads as follows: TGTGCCAGCAGTTACACGACAGGGGCTAATGAAAAACTGTTTTTT.